This T cell receptor beta chain derives from a study of T cell repertoires in cytomegalovirus infection (dated by TCRdb to 2018 to 2020). Context from the whole study: Alongside well-studied HLA-B-restricted epitopes, the peptide stimulations were aimed at recently identified HLA-C-restricted CMV epitopes, whose presentation resists viral immunomodulation. Donor HLA type was relevant to the analysis, as public TCR beta signatures indicated carriage of CMV infection together with the matching HLA type. Overall study outcomes, separate from this receptor: In both this cohort and an independent roughly 360-donor cohort, the cumulative frequency of public TCR beta family members distinguished carriers of CMV infection plus the relevant HLA type. The ex vivo response was dominated by HLA-C-restricted CMV-specific TCR beta clonotypes, which also provided the single most frequent clonotype in two of eight donors.

The CDR3 has 17 amino acids, counting the end cysteine and phenylalanine. Of all the DNA, just the CDR3 is kept, 51 bases in frame from base 1. The V end gives up 4 bases and the J end 5 bases, leaving 8 bases in the junction not matched to a gene. Via the germline V gene, CDR1 is MNHNS and CDR2 SASEGT. Read against the paper, the sample's treatment or condition label means: in vitro stimulation with specific CMV peptide epitopes to enrich CMV-specific T cells. Points on this clonotype: Its antigen remains unidentified. No clone much larger than this one lies a single base away; base qualities are absent.

TCRdb records Illumina HiSeq 1500 as the sequencer. The public reads were reprocessed in TCRdb via fastp at Q25 and MiXCR, keeping in-frame beta chains. Here each entry gathers all rows of one CDR3 protein and keeps the most common genes and DNA. The table for this sample lists fewer than 1,000,000 distinct CDR3 sequences; around 31% of them were counted only once. Around an eighth of the sample is held by the ten biggest clonotypes. Sequences were derived from cultured CD8+ T cells from PBMCs, sampled from culture after CMV antigen stimulation. This TCR came from a human donor in good health (CMV status not recorded). Some clones in this sample may be carry-over from other donors' samples. The chain is assembled from TRBV6-1 and TRBJ2-1; 13 bases in the middle match TRBD2. The nucleotides read TGTGCCAGCAGTGTCCTCTTCACTAGCGGGGGGGACAATGAGCAGTTCTTC. Its amino acids are CASSVLFTSGGDNEQFF.